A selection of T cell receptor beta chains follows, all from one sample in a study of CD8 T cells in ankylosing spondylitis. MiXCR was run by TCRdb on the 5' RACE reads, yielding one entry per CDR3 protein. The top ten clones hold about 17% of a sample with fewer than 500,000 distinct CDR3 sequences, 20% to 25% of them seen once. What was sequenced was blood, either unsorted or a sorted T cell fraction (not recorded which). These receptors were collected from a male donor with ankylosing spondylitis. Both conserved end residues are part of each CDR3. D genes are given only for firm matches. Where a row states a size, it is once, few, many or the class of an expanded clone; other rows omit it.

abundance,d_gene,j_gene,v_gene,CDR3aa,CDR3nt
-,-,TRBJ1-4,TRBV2,CASSELGIPNEKLFF,TGTGCCAGCAGTGAACTCGGGATCCCTAATGAAAAACTGTTTTTT
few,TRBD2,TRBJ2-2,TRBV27,CASSNQGLAGGRGELFF,TGTGCCAGCAGTAACCAGGGACTAGCGGGAGGGCGCGGGGAGCTGTTTTTT
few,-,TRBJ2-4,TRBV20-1,CSSTGAKNIQYF,TGCAGTTCAACAGGAGCCAAAAACATTCAGTACTTC
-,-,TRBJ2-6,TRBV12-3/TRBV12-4,CASSFRTEHLSGANVLTF,TGTGCCAGCAGTTTTAGGACAGAGCACCTCTCTGGGGCCAACGTCCTGACTTTC
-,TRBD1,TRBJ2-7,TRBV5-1,CASSLQTGALEQYF,TGCGCCAGCAGCTTGCAAACAGGGGCCTTGGAGCAGTACTTC
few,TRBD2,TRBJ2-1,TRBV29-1,CSASGSQGNEQFF,TGCAGCGCTAGCGGGAGCCAGGGCAATGAGCAGTTCTTC
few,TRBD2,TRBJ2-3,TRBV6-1,CASSEGLAGTDTQYF,TGTGCCAGCAGTGAGGGACTAGCGGGGACAGATACGCAGTATTTT
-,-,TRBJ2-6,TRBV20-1,CSGIQYSFSGANVLTF,TGCAGCGGGATACAGTACTCCTTCTCTGGGGCCAACGTCCTGACTTTC
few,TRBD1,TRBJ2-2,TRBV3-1,CASSHEDRGGTGELFF,TGTGCCAGCAGCCATGAGGACAGGGGAGGAACCGGGGAGCTGTTTTTT
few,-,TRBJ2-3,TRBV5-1,CASSLAVQTDTQYF,TGCGCCAGCAGCTTGGCCGTCCAAACAGATACGCAGTATTTT
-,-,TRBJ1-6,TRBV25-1,CASSTPGTPSNSPLHF,TGTGCCAGCAGTACACCCGGGACGCCCAGCAATTCACCCCTCCACTTT
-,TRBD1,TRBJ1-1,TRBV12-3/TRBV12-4,CASSPMDRGYTEAFF,TGTGCCAGCAGCCCGATGGACAGGGGATACACTGAAGCTTTCTTT
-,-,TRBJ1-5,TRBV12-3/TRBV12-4,CASSPSRRGAGGPQHF,TGTGCCAGCAGTCCCAGTCGCAGGGGAGCGGGTGGGCCCCAGCATTTT
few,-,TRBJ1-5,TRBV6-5,CASSYRGGREPQHF,TGTGCCAGCAGTTACCGCGGGGGAAGGGAGCCCCAGCATTTT
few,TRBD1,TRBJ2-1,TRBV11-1,CASSLGSLLDRVKNEQFF,TGTGCCAGCAGCTTAGGATCTCTTCTGGACAGGGTAAAGAATGAGCAGTTCTTC
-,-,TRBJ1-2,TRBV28,CASSLPRYYGYTF,TGTGCCAGCAGTTTACCCCGGTACTATGGCTACACCTTC
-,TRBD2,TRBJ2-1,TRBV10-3,CASGKGLAGEQFF,TGTGCCTCAGGGAAGGGACTAGCTGGTGAGCAGTTCTTC
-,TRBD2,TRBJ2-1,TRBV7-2,CASSEDWTSGNNEQFF,TGTGCCAGCAGCGAGGACTGGACTAGCGGAAACAATGAGCAGTTCTTC
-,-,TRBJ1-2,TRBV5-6,CASRDSYGYTF,TGTGCCAGCAGGGACAGCTATGGCTACACCTTC
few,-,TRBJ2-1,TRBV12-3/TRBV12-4,CASSLGNLGRSYNEQFF,TGTGCCAGCAGTTTAGGAAATCTGGGGAGGAGTTACAATGAGCAGTTCTTC
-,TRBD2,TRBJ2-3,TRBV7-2,CASSSVGSGRDTQYF,TGTGCCAGCAGCTCCGTGGGTAGCGGGAGAGATACGCAGTATTTT
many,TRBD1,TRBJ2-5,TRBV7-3,CASSLNRGETQYF,TGTGCCAGCAGCTTAAACAGGGGAGAGACCCAGTACTTC
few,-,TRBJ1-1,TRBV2,CASSQTRGAFF,TGTGCCAGCAGCCAGACTAGGGGAGCTTTCTTT
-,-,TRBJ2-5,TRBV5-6,CASSGLGATIQETQYF,TGTGCCAGCAGCGGCTTAGGGGCTACGATCCAAGAGACCCAGTACTTC
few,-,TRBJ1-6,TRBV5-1,CASSLEGVGSPLHF,TGCGCCAGCAGCTTGGAGGGGGTTGGGTCACCCCTCCACTTT
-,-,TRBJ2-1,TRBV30,CAWSVQGVVHNEQFF,TGTGCCTGGAGTGTACAAGGGGTAGTGCACAATGAGCAGTTCTTC
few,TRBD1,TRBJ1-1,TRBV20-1,CSARAGQSNTEAFF,TGCAGTGCTAGGGCGGGACAGTCGAACACTGAAGCTTTCTTT
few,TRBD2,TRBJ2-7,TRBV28,CASSSGGVYYEQYF,TGTGCCAGCAGTTCGGGGGGGGTTTACTACGAGCAGTACTTC
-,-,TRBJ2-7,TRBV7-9,CASSLDIQGRGQYF,TGTGCCAGCAGCTTAGATATCCAGGGACGAGGGCAGTACTTC
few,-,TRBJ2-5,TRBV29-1,CSVDRGGSGETQYF,TGCAGCGTGGACCGTGGAGGCTCGGGGGAGACCCAGTACTTC
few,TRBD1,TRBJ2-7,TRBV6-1,CATREDRSSYEQYF,TGTGCCACCCGAGAGGACAGGAGCTCCTACGAGCAGTACTTC
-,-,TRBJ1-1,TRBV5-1,CASSLELRTEAFF,TGCGCCAGCAGCTTGGAGCTGAGGACTGAAGCTTTCTTT
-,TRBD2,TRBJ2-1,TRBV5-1,CASSPQAGVSYNEQFF,TGCGCCAGCAGCCCGCAAGCGGGAGTCTCCTACAATGAGCAGTTCTTC
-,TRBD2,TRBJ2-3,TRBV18,CASSWGTSGSTDTQYF,TGTGCCAGCTCATGGGGGACTAGCGGGAGCACAGATACGCAGTATTTT
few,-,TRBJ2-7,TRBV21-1,CASSKGSYEQYF,TGTGCCAGCAGCAAAGGCTCCTACGAGCAGTACTTC
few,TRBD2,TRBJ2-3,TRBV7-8,CASSLETSGRRTDTQYF,TGTGCCAGCAGCTTAGAGACTAGCGGGAGAAGGACAGATACGCAGTATTTT
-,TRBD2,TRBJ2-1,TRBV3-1,CASSPGTSGRAGFF,TGTGCCAGCAGCCCCGGGACTAGCGGGAGGGCTGGGTTCTTC
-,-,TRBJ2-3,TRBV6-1,CAGMTERSTDTQYF,TGTGCCGGCATGACAGAGCGCAGCACAGATACGCAGTATTTT
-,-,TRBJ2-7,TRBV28,CASSLSSLEQYF,TGTGCCAGCAGTTTATCCTCCCTTGAGCAGTACTTC
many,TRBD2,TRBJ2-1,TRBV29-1,CSVHTGGNEQFF,TGCAGCGTACACACGGGGGGCAATGAGCAGTTCTTC
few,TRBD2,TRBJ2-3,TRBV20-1,CSARSLAGTPDTQYF,TGCAGTGCTAGATCGCTAGCGGGGACCCCGGATACGCAGTATTTT
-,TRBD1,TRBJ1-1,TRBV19,CASTRDRGFSEAFF,TGTGCCAGTACGCGGGACAGGGGGTTTTCTGAAGCTTTCTTT
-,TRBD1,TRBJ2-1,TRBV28,CASSLYLTGTGGNEQFF,TGTGCCAGCAGTTTATACTTGACCGGGACAGGGGGCAATGAGCAGTTCTTC
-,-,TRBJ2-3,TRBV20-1,CSLGGVSTDTQYF,TGCAGTCTAGGCGGGGTTAGCACAGATACGCAGTATTTT
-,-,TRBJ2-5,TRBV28,CASSLRERETQYF,TGTGCCAGCAGTTTGAGGGAACGGGAGACCCAGTACTTC
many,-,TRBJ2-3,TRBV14,CASSQAGSTDTQYF,TGTGCCAGCAGCCAAGCTGGGTCCACAGATACGCAGTATTTT
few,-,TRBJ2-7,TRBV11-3,CASSRRSSLVEQYF,TGTGCCAGCAGCCGACGGTCTTCGCTGGTCGAGCAGTACTTC
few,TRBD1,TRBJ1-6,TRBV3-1,CASSQQGDRAYSPLHF,TGTGCCAGCAGCCAACAAGGGGACAGGGCGTATTCACCCCTCCACTTT
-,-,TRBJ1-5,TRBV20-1,CGIRGPGDQPQHF,TGCGGTATAAGGGGTCCAGGGGATCAGCCCCAGCATTTT
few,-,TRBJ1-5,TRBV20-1,CSARRHLDSNQPQHF,TGCAGTGCTAGACGTCACCTCGATAGCAATCAGCCCCAGCATTTT
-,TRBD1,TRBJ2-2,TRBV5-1,CASSNDRVGTGELFF,TGCGCCAGCAGCAATGACAGGGTCGGCACCGGGGAGCTGTTTTTT
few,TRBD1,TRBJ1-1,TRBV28,CASTPRDRGVTEAFF,TGTGCCAGCACCCCCCGGGACAGGGGTGTGACTGAAGCTTTCTTT
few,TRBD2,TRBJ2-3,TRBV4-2,CASSQDRAGGTDTQYF,TGTGCCAGCAGCCAAGATCGGGCGGGAGGCACAGATACGCAGTATTTT